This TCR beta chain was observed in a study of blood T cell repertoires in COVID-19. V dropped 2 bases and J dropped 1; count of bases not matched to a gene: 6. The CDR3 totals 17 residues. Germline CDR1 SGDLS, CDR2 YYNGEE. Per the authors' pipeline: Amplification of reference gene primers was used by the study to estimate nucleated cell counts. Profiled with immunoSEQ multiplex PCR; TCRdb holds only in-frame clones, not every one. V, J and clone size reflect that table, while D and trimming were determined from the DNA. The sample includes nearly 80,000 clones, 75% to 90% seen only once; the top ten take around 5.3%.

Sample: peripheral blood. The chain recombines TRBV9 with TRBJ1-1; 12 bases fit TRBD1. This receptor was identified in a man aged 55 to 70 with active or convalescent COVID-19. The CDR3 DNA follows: TGTGCCAGCAGCGTGGGACAGGGGGCGAGGGGGAACACTGAAGCTTTCTTT. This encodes CASSVGQGARGNTEAFF.